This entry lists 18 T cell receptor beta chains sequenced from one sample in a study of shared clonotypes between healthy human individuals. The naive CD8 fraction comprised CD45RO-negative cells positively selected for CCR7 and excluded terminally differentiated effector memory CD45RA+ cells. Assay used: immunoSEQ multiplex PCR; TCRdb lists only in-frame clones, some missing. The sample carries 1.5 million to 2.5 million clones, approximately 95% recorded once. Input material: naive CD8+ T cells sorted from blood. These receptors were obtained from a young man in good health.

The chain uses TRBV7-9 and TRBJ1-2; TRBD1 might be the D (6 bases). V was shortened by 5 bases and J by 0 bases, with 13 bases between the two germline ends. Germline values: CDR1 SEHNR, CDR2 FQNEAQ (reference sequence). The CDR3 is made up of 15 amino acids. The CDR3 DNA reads TGTGCCAGCAGCCCTGGACAGCCGACTAACTATGGCTACACCTTC. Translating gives CASSPGQPTNYGYTF. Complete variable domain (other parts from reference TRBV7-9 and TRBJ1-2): DTGVSQNPRHKITKRGQNVTFRCDPISEHNRLYWYRQTLGQGPEFLTYFQNEAQLEKSRLLSDRFSAERPKGSFSTLEIQRTEQGDSAMYLCASSPGQPTNYGYTFGSGTRLTVV.

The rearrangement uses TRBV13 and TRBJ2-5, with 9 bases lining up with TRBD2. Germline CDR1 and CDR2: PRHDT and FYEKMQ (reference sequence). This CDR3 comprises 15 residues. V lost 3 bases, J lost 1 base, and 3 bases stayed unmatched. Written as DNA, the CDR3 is TGTGCCAGCAGCTTTCTTAGCGGGGGCCAAGAGACCCAGTACTTC. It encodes CASSFLSGGQETQYF.

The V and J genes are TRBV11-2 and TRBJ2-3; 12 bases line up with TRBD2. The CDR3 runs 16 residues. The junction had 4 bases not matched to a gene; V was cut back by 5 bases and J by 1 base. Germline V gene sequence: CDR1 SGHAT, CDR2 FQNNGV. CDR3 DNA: TGTGCCAGCAGCGATCGACTAGCGGGGGGCACAGATACGCAGTATTTT. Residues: CASSDRLAGGTDTQYF.

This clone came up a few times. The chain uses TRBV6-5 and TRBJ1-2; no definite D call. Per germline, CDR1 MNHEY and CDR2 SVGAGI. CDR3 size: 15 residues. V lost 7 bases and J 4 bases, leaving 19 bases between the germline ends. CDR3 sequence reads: CASTTGWVTGYGYTF. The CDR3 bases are TGTGCCAGCACCACCGGATGGGTCACCGGCTATGGCTACACCTTC.

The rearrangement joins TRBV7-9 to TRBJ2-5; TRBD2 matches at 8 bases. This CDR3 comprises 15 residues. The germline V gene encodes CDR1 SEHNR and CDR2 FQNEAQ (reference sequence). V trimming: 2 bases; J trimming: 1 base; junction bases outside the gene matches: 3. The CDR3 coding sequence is TGTGCCAGCAGCTTAAGCGGGAGCCTCCAAGAGACCCAGTACTTC. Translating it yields CASSLSGSLQETQYF.

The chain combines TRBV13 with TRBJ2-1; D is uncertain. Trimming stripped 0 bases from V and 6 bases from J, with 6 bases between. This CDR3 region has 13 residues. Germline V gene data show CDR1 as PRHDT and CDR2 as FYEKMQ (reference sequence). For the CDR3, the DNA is TGTGCCAGCAGCTTAGGCGGATCCAATGAGCAGTTCTTC. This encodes CASSLGGSNEQFF.

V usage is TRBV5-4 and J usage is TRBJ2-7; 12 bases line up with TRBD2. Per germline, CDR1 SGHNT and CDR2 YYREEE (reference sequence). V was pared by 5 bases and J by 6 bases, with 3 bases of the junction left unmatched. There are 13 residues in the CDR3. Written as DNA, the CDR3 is TGTGCCAGCAGGACTAGCGGGGGCCTCGAGCAGTACTTC. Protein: CASRTSGGLEQYF.

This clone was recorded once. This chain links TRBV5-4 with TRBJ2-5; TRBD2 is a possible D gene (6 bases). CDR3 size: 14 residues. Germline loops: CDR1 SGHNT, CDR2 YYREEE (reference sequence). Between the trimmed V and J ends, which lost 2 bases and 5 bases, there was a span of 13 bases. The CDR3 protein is CASSFFGGKETQYF. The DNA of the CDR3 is TGTGCCAGCAGCTTTTTCGGGGGTAAGGAGACCCAGTACTTC.

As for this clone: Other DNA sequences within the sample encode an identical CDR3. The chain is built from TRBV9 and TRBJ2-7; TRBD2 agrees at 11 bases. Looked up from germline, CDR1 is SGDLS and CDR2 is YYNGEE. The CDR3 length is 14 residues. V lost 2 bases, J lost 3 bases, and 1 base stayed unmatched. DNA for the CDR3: TGTGCCAGCAGCGTTGGGACTAGCGGCTACGAGCAGTACTTC. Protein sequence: CASSVGTSGYEQYF.

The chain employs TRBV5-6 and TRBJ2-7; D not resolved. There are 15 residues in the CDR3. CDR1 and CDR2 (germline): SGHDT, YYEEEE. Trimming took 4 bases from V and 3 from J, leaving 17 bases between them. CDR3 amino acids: CASSPWAAPNYEQYF. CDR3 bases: TGTGCCAGCAGCCCCTGGGCAGCGCCAAACTACGAGCAGTACTTC.

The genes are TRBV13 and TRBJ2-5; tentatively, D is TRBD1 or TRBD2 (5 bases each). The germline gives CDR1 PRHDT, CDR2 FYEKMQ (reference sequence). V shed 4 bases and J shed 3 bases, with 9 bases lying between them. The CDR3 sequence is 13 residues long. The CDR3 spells CASSSGREETQYF. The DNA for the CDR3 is TGTGCCAGCAGCTCGGGACGGGAAGAGACCCAGTACTTC.

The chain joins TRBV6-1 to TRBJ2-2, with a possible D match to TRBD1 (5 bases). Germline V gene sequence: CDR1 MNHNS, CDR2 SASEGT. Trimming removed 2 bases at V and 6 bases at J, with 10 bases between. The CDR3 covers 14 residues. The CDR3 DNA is TGTGCCAGCAGTGAAAGTGCAGGGTCCGGGGAGCTGTTTTTT. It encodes CASSESAGSGELFF.

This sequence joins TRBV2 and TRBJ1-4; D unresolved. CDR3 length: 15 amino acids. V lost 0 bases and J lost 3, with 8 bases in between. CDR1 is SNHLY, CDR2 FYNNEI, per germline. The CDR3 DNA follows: TGTGCCAGCAGTGAAGCGGCGTTGGCTAATGAAAAACTGTTTTTT. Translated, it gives CASSEAALANEKLFF.

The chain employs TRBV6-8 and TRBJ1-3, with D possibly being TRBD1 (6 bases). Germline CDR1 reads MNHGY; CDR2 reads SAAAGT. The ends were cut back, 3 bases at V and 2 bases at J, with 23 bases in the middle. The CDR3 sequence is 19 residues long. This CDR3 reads CASSYGSGVGARAGNTIYF. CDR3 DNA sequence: TGTGCCAGCAGTTATGGTTCAGGGGTCGGCGCTCGCGCTGGAAACACCATATATTTT.

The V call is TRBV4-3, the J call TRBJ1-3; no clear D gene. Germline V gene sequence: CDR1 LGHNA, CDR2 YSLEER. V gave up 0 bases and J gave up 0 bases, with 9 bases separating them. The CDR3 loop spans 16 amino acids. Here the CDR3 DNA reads TGCGCCAGCAGCCAAGATCGCGAGAGCTCTGGAAACACCATATATTTT. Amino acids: CASSQDRESSGNTIYF.

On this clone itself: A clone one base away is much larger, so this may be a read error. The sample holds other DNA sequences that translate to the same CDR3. The chain's CDR3 is CASSLGVTEAFF. CDR3 coding DNA: TGTGCCAGCAGCTTAGGGGTCACTGAAGCTTTCTTT. The chain carries TRBV11-2 and TRBJ1-1; D is unresolved. This CDR3 is built from 12 residues. The germline V and J ends were trimmed by 1 base and 4 bases, with 4 bases remaining between them. The germline V gene has CDR1 SGHAT and CDR2 FQNNGV.

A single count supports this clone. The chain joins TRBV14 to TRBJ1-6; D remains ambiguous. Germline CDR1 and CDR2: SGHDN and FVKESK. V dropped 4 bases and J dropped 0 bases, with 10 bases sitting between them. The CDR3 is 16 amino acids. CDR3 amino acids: CASSPYGSSYNSPLHF. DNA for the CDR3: TGTGCCAGCAGCCCCTACGGGAGCTCCTATAATTCACCCCTCCACTTT. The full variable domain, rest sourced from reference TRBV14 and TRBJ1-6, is EAGVTQFPSHSVIEKGQTVTLRCDPISGHDNLYWYRRVMGKEIKFLLHFVKESKQDESGMPNNRFLAERTGGTYSTLKVQPAELEDSGVYFCASSPYGSSYNSPLHFGNGTRLTVT.

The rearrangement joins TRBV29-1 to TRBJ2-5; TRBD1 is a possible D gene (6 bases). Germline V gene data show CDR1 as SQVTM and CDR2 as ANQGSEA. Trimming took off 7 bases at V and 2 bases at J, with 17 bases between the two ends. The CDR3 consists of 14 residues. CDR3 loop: CSAEAWDTQETQYF. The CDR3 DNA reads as TGCAGCGCTGAGGCTTGGGACACTCAAGAGACCCAGTACTTC. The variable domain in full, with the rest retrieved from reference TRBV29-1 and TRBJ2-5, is SAVISQKPSRDICQRGTSLTIQCQVDSQVTMMFWYRQQPGQSLTLIATANQGSEATYESGFVIDKFPISRPNLTFSTLTVSNMSPEDSSIYLCSAEAWDTQETQYFGPGTRLLVL.